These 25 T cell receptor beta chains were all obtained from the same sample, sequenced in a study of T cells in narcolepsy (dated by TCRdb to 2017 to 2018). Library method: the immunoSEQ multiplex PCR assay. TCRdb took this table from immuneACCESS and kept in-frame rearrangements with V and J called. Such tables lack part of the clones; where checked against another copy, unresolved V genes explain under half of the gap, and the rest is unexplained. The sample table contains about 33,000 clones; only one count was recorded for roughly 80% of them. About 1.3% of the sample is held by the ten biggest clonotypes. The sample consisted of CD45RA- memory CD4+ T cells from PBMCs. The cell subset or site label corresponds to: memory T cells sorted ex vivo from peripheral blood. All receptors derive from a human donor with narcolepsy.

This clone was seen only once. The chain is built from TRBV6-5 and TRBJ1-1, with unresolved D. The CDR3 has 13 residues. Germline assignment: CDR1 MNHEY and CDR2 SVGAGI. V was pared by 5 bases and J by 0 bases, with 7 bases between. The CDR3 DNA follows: TGTGCCAGCAGTGAACGTATGAACACTGAAGCTTTCTTT. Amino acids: CASSERMNTEAFF.

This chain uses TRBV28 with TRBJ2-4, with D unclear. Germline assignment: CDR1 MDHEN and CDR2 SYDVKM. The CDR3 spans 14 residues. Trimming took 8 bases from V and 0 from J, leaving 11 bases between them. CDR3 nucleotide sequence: TGTGCCAGCGCCCCCGGCCAAGCCAAAAACATTCAGTACTTC. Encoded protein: CASAPGQAKNIQYF.

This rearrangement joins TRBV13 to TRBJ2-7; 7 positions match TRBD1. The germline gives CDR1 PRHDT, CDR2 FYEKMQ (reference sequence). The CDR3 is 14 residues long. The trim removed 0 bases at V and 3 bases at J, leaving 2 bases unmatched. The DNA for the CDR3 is TGTGCCAGCAGCTTAGGCCGACAGGGCTACGAGCAGTACTTC. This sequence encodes CASSLGRQGYEQYF.

DNA of the CDR3: TGTGCCAGCAGCGGGACTCCTTATGGCTACACCTTC. Its protein product is CASSGTPYGYTF. The chain carries TRBV9 and TRBJ1-2; D uncertain. Germline loops: CDR1 SGDLS, CDR2 YYNGEE. V was cut by 3 bases and J by 5 bases, with 8 bases left in between. The CDR3 loop spans 12 amino acids.

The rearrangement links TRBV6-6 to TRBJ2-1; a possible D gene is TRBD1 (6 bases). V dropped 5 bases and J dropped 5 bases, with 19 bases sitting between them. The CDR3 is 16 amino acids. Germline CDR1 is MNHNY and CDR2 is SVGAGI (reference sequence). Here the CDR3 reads CASSRSTGTKHNEQFF. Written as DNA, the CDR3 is TGTGCCAGCAGTCGATCCACCGGGACAAAGCACAATGAGCAGTTCTTC.

In nucleotides, the CDR3 is TGTGCCATCAGCCGGGACCAACATACCATATATTTT. Its protein product is CAISRDQHTIYF. The chain employs TRBV10-3 and TRBJ1-3; a weak D match, TRBD1 (5 bases). V was clipped by 6 bases and J by 10 bases, with 13 bases between them. Looked up from germline, CDR1 is ENHRY and CDR2 is SYGVKD. The CDR3 runs to 12 residues.

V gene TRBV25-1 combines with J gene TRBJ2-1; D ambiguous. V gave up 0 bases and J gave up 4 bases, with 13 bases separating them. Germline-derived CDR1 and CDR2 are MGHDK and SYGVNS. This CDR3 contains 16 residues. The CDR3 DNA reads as TGTGCCAGCAGTGAATATCCAGGCTCCTCATACAATGAGCAGTTCTTC. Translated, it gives CASSEYPGSSYNEQFF.

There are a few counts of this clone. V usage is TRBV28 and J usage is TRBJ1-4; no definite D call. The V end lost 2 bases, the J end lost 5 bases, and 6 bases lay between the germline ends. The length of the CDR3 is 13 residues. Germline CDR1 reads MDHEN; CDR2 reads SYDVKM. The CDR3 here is CASSLGGNEKLFF. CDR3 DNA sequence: TGTGCCAGCAGTTTAGGAGGGAATGAAAAACTGTTTTTT.

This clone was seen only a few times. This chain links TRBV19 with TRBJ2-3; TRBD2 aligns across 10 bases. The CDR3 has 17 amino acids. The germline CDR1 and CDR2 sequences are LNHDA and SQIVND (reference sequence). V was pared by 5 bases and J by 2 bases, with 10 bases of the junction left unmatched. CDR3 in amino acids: CASSPSGAGGITDTQYF. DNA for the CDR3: TGTGCCAGTAGTCCCTCCGGAGCGGGGGGGATCACAGATACGCAGTATTTT.

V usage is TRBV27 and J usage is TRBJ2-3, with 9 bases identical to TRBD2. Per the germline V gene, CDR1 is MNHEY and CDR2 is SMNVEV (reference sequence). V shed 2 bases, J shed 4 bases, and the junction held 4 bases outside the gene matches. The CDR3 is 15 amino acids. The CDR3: CASSLTSGGSDTQYF. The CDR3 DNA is TGTGCCAGCAGTTTAACCAGCGGGGGGTCAGATACGCAGTATTTT.

The CDR3 here is CASSLPGTGYGYTF. The CDR3 DNA reads TGTGCCAGCAGTTTACCGGGGACAGGGTATGGCTACACCTTC. This chain connects TRBV28 to TRBJ1-2, with TRBD1 matching 9 bases. Trimming removed 2 bases from V and 5 bases from J; junction bases left unmatched: 3. The germline CDR1 and CDR2 sequences are MDHEN and SYDVKM. This CDR3 contains 14 residues.

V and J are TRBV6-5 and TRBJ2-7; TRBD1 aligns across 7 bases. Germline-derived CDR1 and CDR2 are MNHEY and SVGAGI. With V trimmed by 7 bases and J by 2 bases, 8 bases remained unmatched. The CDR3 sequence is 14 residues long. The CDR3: CASTSIDRAYEQYF. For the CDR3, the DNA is TGTGCCAGCACCTCCATCGACAGGGCCTACGAGCAGTACTTC.

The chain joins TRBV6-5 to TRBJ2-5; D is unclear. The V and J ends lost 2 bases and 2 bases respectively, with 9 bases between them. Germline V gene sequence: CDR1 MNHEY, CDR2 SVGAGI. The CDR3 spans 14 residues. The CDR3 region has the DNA TGTGCCAGCAGTTACGGGTTAATTCAAGAGACCCAGTACTTC. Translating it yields CASSYGLIQETQYF.

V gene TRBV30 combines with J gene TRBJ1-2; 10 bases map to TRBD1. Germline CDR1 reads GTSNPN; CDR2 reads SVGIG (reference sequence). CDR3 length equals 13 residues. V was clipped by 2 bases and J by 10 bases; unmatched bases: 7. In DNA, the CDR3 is TGTGCCTGGAGTTTTACCGGGACAGGGGTCTACACCTTC. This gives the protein CAWSFTGTGVYTF.

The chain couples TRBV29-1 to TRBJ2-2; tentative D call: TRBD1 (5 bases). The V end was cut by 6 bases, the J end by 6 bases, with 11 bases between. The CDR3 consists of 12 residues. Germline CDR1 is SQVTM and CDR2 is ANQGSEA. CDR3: CSVQPGPGELFF. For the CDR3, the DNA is TGCAGCGTGCAACCAGGGCCCGGGGAGCTGTTTTTT.

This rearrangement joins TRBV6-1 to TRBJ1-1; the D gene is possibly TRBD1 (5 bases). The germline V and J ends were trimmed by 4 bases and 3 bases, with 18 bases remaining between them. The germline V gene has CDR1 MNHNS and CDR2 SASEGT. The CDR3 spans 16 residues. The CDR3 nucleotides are TGTGCCAGCAGTGTGTGGGGGAGGGATAGGGACACTGAAGCTTTCTTT. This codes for CASSVWGRDRDTEAFF.

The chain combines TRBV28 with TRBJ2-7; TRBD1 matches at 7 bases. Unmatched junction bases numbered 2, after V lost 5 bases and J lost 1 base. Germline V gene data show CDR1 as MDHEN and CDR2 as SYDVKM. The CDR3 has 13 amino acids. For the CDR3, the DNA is TGTGCCAGCAGTAAGACAGGGTCCTACGAGCAGTACTTC. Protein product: CASSKTGSYEQYF.

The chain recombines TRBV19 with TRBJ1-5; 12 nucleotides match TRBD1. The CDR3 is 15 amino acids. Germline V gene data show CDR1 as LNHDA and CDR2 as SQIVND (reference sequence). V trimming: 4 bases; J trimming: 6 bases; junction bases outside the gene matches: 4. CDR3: CASSTGTGGGQPQHF. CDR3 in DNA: TGTGCCAGTAGTACCGGGACAGGGGGCGGTCAGCCCCAGCATTTT.

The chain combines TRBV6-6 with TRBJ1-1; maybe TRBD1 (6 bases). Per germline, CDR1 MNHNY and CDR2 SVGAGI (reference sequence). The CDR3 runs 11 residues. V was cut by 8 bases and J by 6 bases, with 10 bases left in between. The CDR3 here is CASGGRAEAFF. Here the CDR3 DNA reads TGTGCCAGCGGGGGGCGCGCTGAAGCTTTCTTT.

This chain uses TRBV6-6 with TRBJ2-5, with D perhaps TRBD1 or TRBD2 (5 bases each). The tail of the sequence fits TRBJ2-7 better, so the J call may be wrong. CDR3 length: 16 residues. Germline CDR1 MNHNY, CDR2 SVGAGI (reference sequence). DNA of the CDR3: TGTGCCAGCAGTTACTCGGGGGAAATGATCTCCTACGAGCAGTACTTC. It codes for CASSYSGEMISYEQYF.

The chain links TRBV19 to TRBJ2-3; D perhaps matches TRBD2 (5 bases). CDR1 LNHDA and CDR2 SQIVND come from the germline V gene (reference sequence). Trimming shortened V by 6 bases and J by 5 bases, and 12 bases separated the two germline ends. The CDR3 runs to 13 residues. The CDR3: CASRRGLGDTQYF. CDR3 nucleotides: TGTGCCAGTAGACGGGGATTAGGAGATACGCAGTATTTT.

CDR3 region: CASSSPSGTDTQYF. CDR3 in DNA: TGTGCCAGCAGCTCTCCCTCAGGTACAGATACGCAGTATTTT. This chain joins TRBV5-4 and TRBJ2-3; D unresolved. Looked up from germline, CDR1 is SGHNT and CDR2 is YYREEE (reference sequence). The V end lost 3 bases, the J end lost 3 bases, and 11 bases lay between the germline ends. The CDR3 has 14 amino acids.

In DNA, the CDR3 is TGTGCCACCAGCAGACAACAGGGGGCAGATGGCTACACCTTC. Translation gives CATSRQQGADGYTF. The chain is built from TRBV15 and TRBJ1-2; 9 nucleotides align to TRBD1. Germline loops: CDR1 LNHNV, CDR2 YYDKDF (reference sequence). The CDR3 has 14 amino acids. With 2 bases clipped from V and 6 bases from J, the junction kept 4 bases outside the gene matches.

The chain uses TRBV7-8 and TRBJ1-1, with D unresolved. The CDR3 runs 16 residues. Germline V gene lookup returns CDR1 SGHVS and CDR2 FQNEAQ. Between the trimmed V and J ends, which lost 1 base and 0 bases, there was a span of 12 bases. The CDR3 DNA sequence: TGTGCCAGCAGCTTAGTCGCCAGGAGGGTGAACACTGAAGCTTTCTTT. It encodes CASSLVARRVNTEAFF.

DNA for the CDR3: TGTGCCAGCAGTGATCGCAGATTAGACTCACGTGAGACCCAGTACTTC. It codes for CASSDRRLDSRETQYF. This chain joins TRBV6-1 and TRBJ2-5; the D is unclear. Trimming took off 3 bases at V and 5 bases at J, with 19 bases between the two ends. The germline V gene has CDR1 MNHNS and CDR2 SASEGT. The CDR3 contains 16 residues.